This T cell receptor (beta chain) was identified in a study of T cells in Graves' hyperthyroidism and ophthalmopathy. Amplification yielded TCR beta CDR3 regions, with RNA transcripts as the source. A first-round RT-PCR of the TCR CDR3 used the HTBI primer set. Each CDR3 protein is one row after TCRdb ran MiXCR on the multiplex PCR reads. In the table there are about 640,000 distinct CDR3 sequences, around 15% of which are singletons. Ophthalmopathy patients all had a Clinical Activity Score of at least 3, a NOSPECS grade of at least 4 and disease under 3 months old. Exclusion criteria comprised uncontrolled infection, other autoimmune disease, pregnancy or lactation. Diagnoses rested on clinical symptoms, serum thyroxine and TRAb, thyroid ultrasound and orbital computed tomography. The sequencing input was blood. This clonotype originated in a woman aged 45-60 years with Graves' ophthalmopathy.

The CDR3 DNA reads as TGTGCCAGCAGTTACCCCCTGCAGGGAGATAGCAATCAGCCCCAGCATTTT. This codes for CASSYPLQGDSNQPQHF. The rearrangement links TRBV2 to TRBJ1-5; D is possibly TRBD1 (5 bases). CDR1 is SNHLY, CDR2 FYNNEI, per germline. V shed 5 bases and J shed 0 bases, with 17 bases lying between them. The CDR3 loop spans 17 amino acids.